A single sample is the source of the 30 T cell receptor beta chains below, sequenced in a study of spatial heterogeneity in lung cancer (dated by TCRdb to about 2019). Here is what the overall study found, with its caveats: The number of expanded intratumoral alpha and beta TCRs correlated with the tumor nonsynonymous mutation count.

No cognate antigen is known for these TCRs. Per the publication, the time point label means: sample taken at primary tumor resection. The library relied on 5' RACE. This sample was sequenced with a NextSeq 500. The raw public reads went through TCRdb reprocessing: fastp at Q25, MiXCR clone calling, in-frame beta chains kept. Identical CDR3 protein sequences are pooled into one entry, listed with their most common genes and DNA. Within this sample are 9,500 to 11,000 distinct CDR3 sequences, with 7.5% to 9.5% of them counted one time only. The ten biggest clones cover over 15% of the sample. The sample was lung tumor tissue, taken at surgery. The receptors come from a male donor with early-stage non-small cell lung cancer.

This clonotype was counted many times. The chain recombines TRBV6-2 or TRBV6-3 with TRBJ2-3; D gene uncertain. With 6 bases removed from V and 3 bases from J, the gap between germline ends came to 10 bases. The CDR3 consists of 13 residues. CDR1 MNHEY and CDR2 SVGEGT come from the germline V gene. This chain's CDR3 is CASSGLGTDTQYF. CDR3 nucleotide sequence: TGTGCCAGCAGCGGGTTAGGGACAGATACGCAGTATTTT.

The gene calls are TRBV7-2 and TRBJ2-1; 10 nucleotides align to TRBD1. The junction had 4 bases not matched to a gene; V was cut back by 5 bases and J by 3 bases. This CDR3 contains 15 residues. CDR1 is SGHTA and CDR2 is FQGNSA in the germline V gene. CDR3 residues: CASSPTGGLYNEQFF. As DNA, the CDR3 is TGTGCCAGCAGCCCGACAGGGGGCCTCTACAATGAGCAGTTCTTC.

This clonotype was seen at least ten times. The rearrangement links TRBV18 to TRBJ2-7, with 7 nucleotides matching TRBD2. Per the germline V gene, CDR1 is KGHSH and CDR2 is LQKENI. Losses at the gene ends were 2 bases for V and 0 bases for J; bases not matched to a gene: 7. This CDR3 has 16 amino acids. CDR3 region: CASSPSGLADSYEQYF. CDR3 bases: TGTGCCAGCTCACCATCCGGCCTAGCGGACTCCTACGAGCAGTACTTC.

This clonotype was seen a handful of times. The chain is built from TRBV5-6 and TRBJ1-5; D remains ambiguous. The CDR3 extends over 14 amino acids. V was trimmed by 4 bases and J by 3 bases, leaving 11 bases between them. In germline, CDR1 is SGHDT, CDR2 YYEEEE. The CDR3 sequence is CASSGEGNNQPQHF. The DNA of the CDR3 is TGTGCCAGCAGCGGCGAGGGAAACAATCAGCCCCAGCATTTT.

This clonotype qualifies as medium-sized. The CDR3 sequence: CSAVQGPTEAFF. CDR3 nucleotide sequence: TGCAGCGCTGTGCAGGGCCCCACTGAAGCTTTCTTT. The V gene is TRBV29-1, the J gene TRBJ1-1, with D tentatively TRBD1 (5 bases). The CDR3 has 12 residues. With 7 bases removed from V and 4 bases from J, the gap between germline ends came to 13 bases. CDR1 and CDR2 (germline): SQVTM, ANQGSEA.

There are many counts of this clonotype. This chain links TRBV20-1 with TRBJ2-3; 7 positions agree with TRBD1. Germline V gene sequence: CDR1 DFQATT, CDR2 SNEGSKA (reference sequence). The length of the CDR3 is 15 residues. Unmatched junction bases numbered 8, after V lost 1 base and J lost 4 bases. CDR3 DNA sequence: TGCAGTGCTAGAGCACTCAGGGGGAGCCCAGATACGCAGTATTTT. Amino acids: CSARALRGSPDTQYF.

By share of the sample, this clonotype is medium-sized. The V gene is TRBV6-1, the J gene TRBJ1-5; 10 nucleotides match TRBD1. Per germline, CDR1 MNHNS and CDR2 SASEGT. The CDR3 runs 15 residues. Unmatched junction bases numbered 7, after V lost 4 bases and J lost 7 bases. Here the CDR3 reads CASSGVGQGDQPQHF. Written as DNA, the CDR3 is TGTGCCAGCAGTGGGGTCGGACAGGGGGACCAGCCCCAGCATTTT.

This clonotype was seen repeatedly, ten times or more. CDR3 sequence reads: CASSPVRPGNTGELFF. In nucleotides, the CDR3 is TGTGCCAGCAGCCCAGTCAGGCCAGGGAACACCGGGGAGCTGTTTTTT. This chain joins TRBV11-1 and TRBJ2-2; D remains unclear. This CDR3 spans 16 amino acids. V was clipped by 5 bases and J by 1 base, with 14 bases between them. Per the germline V gene, CDR1 is SGHAT and CDR2 is FQDESV (reference sequence).

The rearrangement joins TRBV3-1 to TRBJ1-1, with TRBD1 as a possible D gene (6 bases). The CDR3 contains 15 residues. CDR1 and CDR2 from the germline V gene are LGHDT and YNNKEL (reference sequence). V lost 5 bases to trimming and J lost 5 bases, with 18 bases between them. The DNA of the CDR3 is TGTGCCAGCAGCAGGTGGAACAGGGTGGGAACTGAAGCTTTCTTT. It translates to CASSRWNRVGTEAFF.

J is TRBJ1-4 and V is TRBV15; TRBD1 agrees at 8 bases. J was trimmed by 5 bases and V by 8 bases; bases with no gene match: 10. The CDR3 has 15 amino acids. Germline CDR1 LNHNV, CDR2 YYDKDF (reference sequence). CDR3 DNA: TGTGCCACCCAGACAGGGGAGGCCTTGAATGAAAAACTGTTTTTT. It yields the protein CATQTGEALNEKLFF. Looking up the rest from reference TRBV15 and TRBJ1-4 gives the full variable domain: DAMVIQNPRYQVTQFGKPVTLSCSQTLNHNVMYWYQQKSSQAPKLLFHYYDKDFNNEADTPDNFQSRRPNTSFCFLDIRSPGLGDTAMYLCATQTGEALNEKLFFGSGTQLSVL.

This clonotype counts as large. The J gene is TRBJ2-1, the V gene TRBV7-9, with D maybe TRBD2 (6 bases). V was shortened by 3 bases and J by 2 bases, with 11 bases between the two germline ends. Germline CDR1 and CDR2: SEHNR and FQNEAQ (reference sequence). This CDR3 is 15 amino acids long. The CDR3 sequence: CASSLGLNAYNEQFF. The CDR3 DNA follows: TGTGCCAGCAGCTTGGGACTTAACGCCTACAATGAGCAGTTCTTC.

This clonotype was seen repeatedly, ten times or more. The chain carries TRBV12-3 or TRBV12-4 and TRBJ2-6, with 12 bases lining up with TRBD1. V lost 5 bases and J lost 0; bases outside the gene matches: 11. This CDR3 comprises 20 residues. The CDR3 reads CASSPRAGTGGLSGANVLTF. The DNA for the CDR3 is TGTGCCAGCAGTCCGAGGGCCGGGACAGGGGGCCTCTCTGGGGCCAACGTCCTGACTTTC.

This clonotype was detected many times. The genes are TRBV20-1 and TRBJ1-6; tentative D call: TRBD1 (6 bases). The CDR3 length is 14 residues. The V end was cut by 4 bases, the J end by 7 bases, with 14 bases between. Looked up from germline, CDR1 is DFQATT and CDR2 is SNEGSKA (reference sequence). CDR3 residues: CSATLTGPNSPLHF. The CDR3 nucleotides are TGCAGTGCTACCTTGACAGGCCCCAATTCACCCCTCCACTTT.

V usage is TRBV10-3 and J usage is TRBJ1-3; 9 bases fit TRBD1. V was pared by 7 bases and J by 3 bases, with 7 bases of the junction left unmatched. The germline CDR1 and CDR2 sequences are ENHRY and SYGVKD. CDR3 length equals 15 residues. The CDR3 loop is CAINPGTGSGNTIYF. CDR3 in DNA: TGTGCCATCAACCCCGGGACAGGGAGTGGAAACACCATATATTTT.

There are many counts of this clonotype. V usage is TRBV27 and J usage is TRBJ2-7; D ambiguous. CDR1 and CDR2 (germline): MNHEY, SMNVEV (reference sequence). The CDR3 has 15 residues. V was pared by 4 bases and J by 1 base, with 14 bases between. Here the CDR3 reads CASSSRPGPSYEQYF. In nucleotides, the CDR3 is TGTGCCAGCAGTTCTAGACCGGGCCCATCCTACGAGCAGTACTTC.

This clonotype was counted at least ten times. The CDR3 spells CSVSLAGDQPQHF. The CDR3 DNA reads as TGCAGCGTTAGCTTAGCAGGGGATCAGCCCCAGCATTTT. The V gene is TRBV29-1, the J gene TRBJ1-5, with D possibly being TRBD1 (6 bases). Germline lookup yields CDR1 SQVTM and CDR2 ANQGSEA. The CDR3 runs 13 residues. Trimming cost V 5 bases and J 5 bases, with 13 bases left between them.

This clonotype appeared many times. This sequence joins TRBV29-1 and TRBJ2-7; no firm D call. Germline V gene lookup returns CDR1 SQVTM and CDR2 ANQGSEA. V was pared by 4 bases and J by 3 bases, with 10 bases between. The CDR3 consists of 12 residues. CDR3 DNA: TGCAGCGTTGTTCGGCAAGGCTACGAGCAGTACTTC. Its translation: CSVVRQGYEQYF.

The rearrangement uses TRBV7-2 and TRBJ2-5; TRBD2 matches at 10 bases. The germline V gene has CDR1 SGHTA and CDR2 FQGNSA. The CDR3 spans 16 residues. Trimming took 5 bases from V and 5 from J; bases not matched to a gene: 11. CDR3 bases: TGTGCCAGCAGCCCTATAGCGGCTAGCGGGGGTGAGACCCAGTACTTC. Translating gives CASSPIAASGGETQYF.

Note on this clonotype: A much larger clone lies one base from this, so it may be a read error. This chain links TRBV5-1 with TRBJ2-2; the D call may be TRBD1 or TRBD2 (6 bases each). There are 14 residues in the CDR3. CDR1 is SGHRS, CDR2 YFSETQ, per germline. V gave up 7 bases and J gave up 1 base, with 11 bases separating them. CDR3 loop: CASGGGLNTGELFF. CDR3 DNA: TGCGCCAGCGGAGGGGGGCTGAACACCGGGGAGCTGTTTTTT.

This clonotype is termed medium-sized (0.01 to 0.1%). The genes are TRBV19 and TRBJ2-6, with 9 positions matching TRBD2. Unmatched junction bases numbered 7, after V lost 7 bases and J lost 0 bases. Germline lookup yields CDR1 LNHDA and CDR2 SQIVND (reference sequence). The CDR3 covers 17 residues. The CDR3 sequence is CASKLAGLSSGANVLTF. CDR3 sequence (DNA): TGTGCCAGTAAACTAGCGGGTCTGTCCTCTGGGGCCAACGTCCTGACTTTC.

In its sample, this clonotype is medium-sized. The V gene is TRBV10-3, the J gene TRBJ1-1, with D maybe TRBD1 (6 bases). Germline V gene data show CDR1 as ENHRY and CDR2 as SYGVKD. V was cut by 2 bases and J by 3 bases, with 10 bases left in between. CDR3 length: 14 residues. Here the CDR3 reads CAISEGGPDTEAFF. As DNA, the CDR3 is TGTGCCATCAGTGAGGGGGGCCCAGACACTGAAGCTTTCTTT.

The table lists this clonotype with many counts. The CDR3 sequence is CASSLGTETQYF. The DNA of the CDR3 is TGTGCCAGCAGTTTGGGCACAGAGACCCAGTACTTC. The chain carries TRBV6-2 or TRBV6-3 and TRBJ2-5; the D is unclear. Trimming took off 4 bases at V and 4 bases at J, with 7 bases between the two ends. Germline CDR1 MNHEY, CDR2 SVGEGT. The CDR3 loop spans 12 amino acids.

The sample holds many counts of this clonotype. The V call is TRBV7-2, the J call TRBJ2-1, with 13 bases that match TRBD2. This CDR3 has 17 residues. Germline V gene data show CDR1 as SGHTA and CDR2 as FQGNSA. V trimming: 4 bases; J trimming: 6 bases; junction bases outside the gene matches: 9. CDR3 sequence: CASSYLTGTSGTNEQFF. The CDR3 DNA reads TGTGCCAGCAGCTACCTGACCGGGACTAGCGGGACCAATGAGCAGTTCTTC.

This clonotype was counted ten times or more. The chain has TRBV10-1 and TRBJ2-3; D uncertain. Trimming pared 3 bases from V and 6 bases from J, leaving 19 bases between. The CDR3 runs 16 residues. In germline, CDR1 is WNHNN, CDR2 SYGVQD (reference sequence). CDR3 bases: TGCGCCAGCAGTGATCTAAGGCAGACCTTAGGGGATACGCAGTATTTT. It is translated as CASSDLRQTLGDTQYF.

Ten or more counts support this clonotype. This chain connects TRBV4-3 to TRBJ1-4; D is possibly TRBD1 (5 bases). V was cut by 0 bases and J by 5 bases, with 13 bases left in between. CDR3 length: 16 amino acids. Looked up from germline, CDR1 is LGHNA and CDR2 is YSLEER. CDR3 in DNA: TGCGCCAGCAGCCAAGATTCCCAGGGTAGGAATGAAAAACTGTTTTTT. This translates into CASSQDSQGRNEKLFF.

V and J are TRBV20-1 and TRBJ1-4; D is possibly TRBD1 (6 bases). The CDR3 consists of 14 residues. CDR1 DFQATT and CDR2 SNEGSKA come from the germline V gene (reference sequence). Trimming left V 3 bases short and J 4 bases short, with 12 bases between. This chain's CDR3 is CSASSGQINEKLFF. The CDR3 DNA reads TGCAGTGCTAGCTCTGGACAGATTAATGAAAAACTGTTTTTT.

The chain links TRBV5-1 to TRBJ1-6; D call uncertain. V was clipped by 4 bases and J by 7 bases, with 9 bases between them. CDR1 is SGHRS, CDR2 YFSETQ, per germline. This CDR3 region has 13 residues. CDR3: CASSKAENSPLHF. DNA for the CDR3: TGCGCCAGCAGCAAGGCCGAGAATTCACCCCTCCACTTT.

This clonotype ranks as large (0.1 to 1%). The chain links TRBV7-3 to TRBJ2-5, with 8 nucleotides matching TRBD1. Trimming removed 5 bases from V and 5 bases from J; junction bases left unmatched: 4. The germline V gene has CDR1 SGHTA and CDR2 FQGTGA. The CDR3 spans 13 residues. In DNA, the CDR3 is TGTGCCAGCAGCCCTTGGACAGGGGAGACCCAGTACTTC. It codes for CASSPWTGETQYF.

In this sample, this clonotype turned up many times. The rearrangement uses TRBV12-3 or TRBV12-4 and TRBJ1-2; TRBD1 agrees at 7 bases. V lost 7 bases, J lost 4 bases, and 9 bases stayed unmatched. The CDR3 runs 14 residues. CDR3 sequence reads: CASTHSGTAYGYTF. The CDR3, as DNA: TGTGCCAGCACCCACTCCGGGACAGCCTATGGCTACACCTTC.

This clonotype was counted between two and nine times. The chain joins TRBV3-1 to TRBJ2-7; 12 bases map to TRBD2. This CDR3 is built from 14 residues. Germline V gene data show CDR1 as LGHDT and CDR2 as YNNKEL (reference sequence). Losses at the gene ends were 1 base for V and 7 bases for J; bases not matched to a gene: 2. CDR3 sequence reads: CASSQGTSGVEQYF. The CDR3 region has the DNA TGTGCCAGCAGCCAAGGGACTAGCGGGGTGGAGCAGTACTTC.